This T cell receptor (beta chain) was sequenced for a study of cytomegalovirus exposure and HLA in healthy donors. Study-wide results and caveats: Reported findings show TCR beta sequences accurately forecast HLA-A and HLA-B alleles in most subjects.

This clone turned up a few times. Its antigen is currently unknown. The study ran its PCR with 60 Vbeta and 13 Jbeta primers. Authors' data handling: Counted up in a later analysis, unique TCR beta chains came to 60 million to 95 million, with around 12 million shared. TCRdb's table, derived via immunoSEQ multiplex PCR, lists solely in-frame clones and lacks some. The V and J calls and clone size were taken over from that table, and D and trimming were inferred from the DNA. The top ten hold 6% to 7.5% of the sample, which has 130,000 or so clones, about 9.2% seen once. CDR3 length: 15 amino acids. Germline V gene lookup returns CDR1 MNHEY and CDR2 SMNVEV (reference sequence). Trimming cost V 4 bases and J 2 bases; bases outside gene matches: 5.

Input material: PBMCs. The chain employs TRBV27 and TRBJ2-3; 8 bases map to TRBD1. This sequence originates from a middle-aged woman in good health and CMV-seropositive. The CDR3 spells CASSSGQGYTDTQYF. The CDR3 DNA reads TGTGCCAGCAGTTCCGGACAGGGTTACACAGATACGCAGTATTTT.